Sequencing of this TCR beta chain was carried out in a study of T cell responses to AZD1222 COVID-19 vaccine. At the level of the study: Analyses pooled second doses at about 4 or about 12 weeks. General observations from the study: Close to half of all spike-specific TCRs reportedly target regions of the variants that are unmutated.

To note about this clone: The antigen is not known.

CDR1 and CDR2 (germline): SGHNT, YYREEE (reference sequence). Trimming left V 0 bases short and J 0 bases short, with 7 bases between. CDR3 length: 14 residues. The method was immunoSEQ multiplex PCR; TCRdb's version includes in-frame clones alone and lacks a portion of them. The repertoire holds around 180,000 clones, with about 90% as singletons. Specimen: peripheral blood, collected on day 0 of AZD1222 vaccination. This TCR came from an adult in good health. V usage is TRBV5-4 and J usage is TRBJ2-7; no firm D call. CDR3 amino acids: CASSLDAVSYEQYF. CDR3 nucleotide sequence: TGTGCCAGCAGCTTGGATGCAGTCTCCTACGAGCAGTACTTC.